One and the same sample provided the 31 T cell receptor beta chains below, sequenced in a study of early T cells in non-severe SARS-CoV-2 infection. A single record per CDR3 protein comes from TCRdb applying MiXCR to the 5' RACE reads. The profile shows 55,000 to 85,000 distinct CDR3 sequences, 12% to 15% of them singletons. The source material was whole blood. The source is an adult who was a healthcare worker with PCR-confirmed SARS-CoV-2 infection or an uninfected control (not recorded which).

This clonotype was seen a handful of times. The chain combines TRBV7-2 with TRBJ2-3; TRBD2 agrees at 12 bases. There are 16 residues in the CDR3. Germline V gene lookup returns CDR1 SGHTA and CDR2 FQGNSA. Germline trimming cut 5 bases from V and 5 bases from J; bases unmatched to any gene: 8. CDR3 loop: CASSLRLAGVVDTQYF. The CDR3, as DNA: TGTGCCAGCAGCCTACGACTAGCGGGGGTTGTAGATACGCAGTATTTT.

CDR3: CASNREGRNEQFF. The CDR3 DNA reads TGTGCCAGCAACCGAGAGGGACGAAATGAGCAGTTCTTC. This rearrangement joins TRBV28 to TRBJ2-1; D possibly uses TRBD1 or TRBD2 (5 bases each). The germline V gene encodes CDR1 MDHEN and CDR2 SYDVKM. The germline V and J ends were trimmed by 7 bases and 7 bases, with 14 bases remaining between them. This CDR3 spans 13 amino acids.

This clonotype was detected only a few times. The chain has TRBV30 and TRBJ1-2; D is unresolved. CDR3 length: 12 amino acids. V was clipped by 0 bases and J by 4 bases, with 6 bases between them. CDR1 GTSNPN and CDR2 SVGIG come from the germline V gene (reference sequence). For the CDR3, the DNA is TGTGCCTGGAGTGTAGAACCCTATGGCTACACCTTC. Translated: CAWSVEPYGYTF.

This clonotype was recorded a few times. The rearrangement uses TRBV6-1 and TRBJ2-7; D possibly corresponds to TRBD1 (6 bases). Germline-derived CDR1 and CDR2 are MNHNS and SASEGT. The length of the CDR3 is 12 residues. V was shortened by 8 bases and J by 3 bases, with 11 bases between the two germline ends. CDR3 loop: CASAGTIYEQYF. DNA of the CDR3: TGTGCCAGCGCCGGGACAATCTACGAGCAGTACTTC.

This clonotype was detected ten times or more. J is TRBJ1-1 and V is TRBV6-5, with D possibly being TRBD1 (5 bases). The germline V and J ends were trimmed by 0 bases and 5 bases, with 10 bases remaining between them. Germline values: CDR1 MNHEY, CDR2 SVGAGI. CDR3 length: 14 amino acids. The CDR3: CASSYSQGITEAFF. The CDR3, as DNA: TGTGCCAGCAGTTACTCGCAGGGAATAACTGAAGCTTTCTTT.

This clonotype was counted at least ten times. The chain employs TRBV6-5 and TRBJ1-1; D not certain. CDR1 and CDR2 (germline): MNHEY, SVGAGI. The CDR3 is 16 residues long. V dropped 4 bases and J dropped 1 base, with 16 bases sitting between them. In DNA form, the CDR3 reads TGTGCCAGCAGTTTCGGTGCGGGCATCTCGAACACTGAAGCTTTCTTT. Translated, it gives CASSFGAGISNTEAFF.

About this clonotype itself: A much larger clone sits a single nucleotide away, making a read error possible. The chain is built from TRBV5-6 and TRBJ2-5; 10 bases agree with TRBD2. Germline V gene sequence: CDR1 SGHDT, CDR2 YYEEEE. This CDR3 is built from 15 residues. The CDR3 loop reads CVSSSLAGPQETQYF. The CDR3 coding sequence is TGTGTCAGCAGCTCACTAGCGGGACCCCAAGAGACCCAGTACTTC.

This clonotype has just a few counts. The chain recombines TRBV2 with TRBJ2-1; TRBD2 aligns across 9 bases. V was clipped by 3 bases and J by 4 bases; unmatched bases: 4. CDR1 SNHLY and CDR2 FYNNEI come from the germline V gene. This CDR3 has 15 residues. The CDR3 DNA sequence: TGTGCCAGCAGTGAGCGGCTAGCGGGATACAATGAGCAGTTCTTC. Encoded protein: CASSERLAGYNEQFF.

This clonotype showed up just a few times. The chain employs TRBV28 and TRBJ2-7, with D possibly being TRBD1 (6 bases). The CDR3 is 14 amino acids. Deletions cut 6 bases from V and 2 bases from J, with 14 bases between. Germline values: CDR1 MDHEN, CDR2 SYDVKM. The CDR3 spells CASRSRQETYEQYF. CDR3 nucleotides: TGTGCCAGCAGATCCCGACAGGAGACCTACGAGCAGTACTTC.

This clonotype was seen a handful of times. The rearrangement uses TRBV28 and TRBJ2-7; 8 bases map to TRBD1. The CDR3 totals 14 residues. Per the germline V gene, CDR1 is MDHEN and CDR2 is SYDVKM. The V segment lost 5 bases and the J segment 3 bases; nucleotides outside the gene matches: 6. CDR3 region: CASSVRDRYYEQYF. As DNA, the CDR3 is TGTGCCAGCAGTGTCCGGGACAGGTACTACGAGCAGTACTTC.

This clonotype has a handful of counts. V gene TRBV19 combines with J gene TRBJ2-7, with TRBD2 as a possible D gene (6 bases). CDR1 is LNHDA and CDR2 is SQIVND in the germline V gene (reference sequence). Trimming took 4 bases from V and 2 from J, leaving 15 bases between them. This CDR3 spans 15 amino acids. CDR3 sequence: CASSTNPGLTYEQYF. DNA for the CDR3: TGTGCCAGTAGTACGAATCCGGGACTCACCTACGAGCAGTACTTC.

This clonotype appeared a few times. The chain employs TRBV10-3 and TRBJ2-5; tentatively, D is TRBD1 or TRBD2 (5 bases each). The CDR3 is 15 amino acids. The germline gives CDR1 ENHRY, CDR2 SYGVKD. V shed 6 bases and J shed 2 bases, with 16 bases lying between them. The CDR3 DNA reads TGTGCCATCAGAAGCTCGGGACCTGGACAAGAGACCCAGTACTTC. This translates into CAIRSSGPGQETQYF.

In its sample, this clonotype was seen a few times. The rearrangement joins TRBV20-1 to TRBJ1-2, with TRBD1 identical over 8 bases. CDR1 and CDR2 (germline): DFQATT, SNEGSKA (reference sequence). Trimming at V came to 6 bases and at J to 3 bases, leaving 3 bases not matched to a gene. The CDR3 sequence is 12 residues long. The CDR3, as DNA: TGCAGTGCGCCGACAGGGGACTATGGCTACACCTTC. Amino acid sequence: CSAPTGDYGYTF.

This clonotype has only a few counts. The chain combines TRBV14 with TRBJ2-3; tentatively, D is TRBD1 or TRBD2 (5 bases each). Between the trimmed V and J ends, which lost 4 bases and 4 bases, there was a span of 12 bases. This CDR3 is 14 amino acids long. The germline V gene has CDR1 SGHDN and CDR2 FVKESK. The CDR3 region is CASSPLLGADTQYF. As DNA, the CDR3 is TGTGCCAGCAGCCCGCTATTGGGGGCAGATACGCAGTATTTT.

At least ten counts were recorded for this clonotype. As DNA, the CDR3 is TGTGCCACCAGCAGAGCCCTCCAGGGGGCTTCTGGAAACACCATATATTTT. Translation gives CATSRALQGASGNTIYF. This chain uses TRBV15 with TRBJ1-3, with TRBD1 identical over 8 bases. Trimming at V came to 1 base and at J to 1 base, leaving 6 bases not matched to a gene. There are 17 residues in the CDR3. The germline gives CDR1 LNHNV, CDR2 YYDKDF (reference sequence). The full variable domain, rest sourced from reference TRBV15 and TRBJ1-3, is DAMVIQNPRYQVTQFGKPVTLSCSQTLNHNVMYWYQQKSSQAPKLLFHYYDKDFNNEADTPDNFQSRRPNTSFCFLDIRSPGLGDTAMYLCATSRALQGASGNTIYFGEGSWLTVV.

The table lists this clonotype with many counts. The rearrangement joins TRBV10-3 to TRBJ2-6, with D unclear. CDR3 length: 13 residues. Deletions cut 6 bases from V and 0 bases from J, with 3 bases between. From germline, CDR1 is ENHRY and CDR2 SYGVKD. CDR3 nucleotide sequence: TGTGCCATCAGCCTCTCTGGGGCCAACGTCCTGACTTTC. As protein: CAISLSGANVLTF.

This clonotype was seen a few times. The chain recombines TRBV29-1 with TRBJ1-4, with unresolved D. The CDR3 covers 13 residues. Germline V gene data show CDR1 as SQVTM and CDR2 as ANQGSEA. V was clipped by 4 bases and J by 4 bases, with 10 bases between them. The CDR3 nucleotides are TGCAGCGTTGGGACCGGATATAATGAAAAACTGTTTTTT. Protein: CSVGTGYNEKLFF.

This sequence joins TRBV15 and TRBJ2-3; D may correspond to TRBD1 or TRBD2 (5 bases each). The germline gives CDR1 LNHNV, CDR2 YYDKDF (reference sequence). The CDR3 is made up of 13 amino acids. Trimming removed 5 bases from V and 2 bases from J, with 8 bases in between. CDR3 nucleotide sequence: TGTGCCACCAGCTTCGGGGCCACAGATACGCAGTATTTT. Amino acid sequence: CATSFGATDTQYF.

The rearrangement joins TRBV20-1 to TRBJ2-7; 8 bases agree with TRBD1. CDR3 size: 15 residues. Looked up from germline, CDR1 is DFQATT and CDR2 is SNEGSKA (reference sequence). V dropped 0 bases and J dropped 4; count of bases not matched to a gene: 8. CDR3 in DNA: TGCAGTGCTAGAGATCCGGACAGGGTGAGTTACGAGCAGTACTTC. As protein: CSARDPDRVSYEQYF.

This clonotype was counted ten times or more. The chain joins TRBV29-1 to TRBJ2-4; D ambiguous. V gave up 6 bases and J gave up 0 bases, with 6 bases separating them. CDR1 and CDR2 (germline): SQVTM, ANQGSEA. The CDR3 covers 12 residues. CDR3 loop: CSVRLAKNIQYF. The CDR3 DNA follows: TGCAGCGTACGCCTAGCCAAAAACATTCAGTACTTC.

This clonotype was detected many times. This chain uses TRBV11-2 with TRBJ2-1; TRBD1 is a possible D gene (6 bases). Germline V CDR1 and CDR2: SGHAT, FQNNGV. This CDR3 has 13 amino acids. Trimming removed 7 bases at V and 6 bases at J, with 13 bases between. CDR3 loop: CASKQTGANEQFF. Written as DNA, the CDR3 is TGTGCCAGCAAACAGACAGGAGCCAATGAGCAGTTCTTC.

CDR3 residues: CASSLEGQYSNQPQHF. DNA of the CDR3: TGTGCCAGCAGTTTAGAGGGACAGTATAGCAATCAGCCCCAGCATTTT. The rearrangement joins TRBV28 to TRBJ1-5; TRBD1 matches at 7 bases. CDR1 MDHEN and CDR2 SYDVKM come from the germline V gene. The CDR3 length is 16 residues. Trimming took 2 bases from V and 0 from J; bases not matched to a gene: 4.

The chain is built from TRBV6-5 and TRBJ2-7, with TRBD1 identical over 8 bases. V dropped 4 bases and J dropped 3; count of bases not matched to a gene: 11. Germline lookup yields CDR1 MNHEY and CDR2 SVGAGI. The CDR3 runs to 16 residues. Here the CDR3 DNA reads TGTGCCAGCAGTTTGGGATCGGACAGGGAGGACTACGAGCAGTACTTC. This codes for CASSLGSDREDYEQYF.

The J gene is TRBJ2-7, the V gene TRBV12-3 or TRBV12-4; D uncertain. The CDR3 covers 11 residues. The V end lost 4 bases, the J end lost 7 bases, and 8 bases lay between the germline ends. The CDR3 coding sequence is TGTGCCAGCAGTTCGTTGTGGGAGCAGTACTTC. Translated, it gives CASSSLWEQYF.

This sequence joins TRBV2 and TRBJ1-6; D call uncertain. The CDR3 extends over 12 amino acids. Germline CDR1 reads SNHLY; CDR2 reads FYNNEI. The V gene lost 3 bases and the J gene lost 13 bases, with 10 bases spanning the gap. The CDR3 is CASSDSASPLHF. The DNA for the CDR3 is TGTGCCAGCAGTGATTCGGCGTCGCCCCTCCACTTT. The full variable domain, completed using reference TRBV2 and TRBJ1-6, is EPEVTQTPSHQVTQMGQEVILRCVPISNHLYFYWYRQILGQKVEFLVSFYNNEISEKSEIFDDQFSVERPDGSNFTLKIRSTKLEDSAMYFCASSDSASPLHFGNGTRLTVT.

The chain carries TRBV6-2 or TRBV6-3 and TRBJ2-1; unclear D gene. This CDR3 has 12 amino acids. V lost 2 bases, J lost 9 bases, and 8 bases lay in between. Germline V CDR1 and CDR2: MNHEY, SVGEGT. The CDR3: CASSYIASEQFF. CDR3 coding DNA: TGTGCCAGCAGTTACATAGCCAGTGAGCAGTTCTTC.

This clonotype was seen a handful of times. The rearrangement joins TRBV2 to TRBJ1-5, with TRBD1 as a possible D gene (5 bases). This CDR3 region has 16 residues. V dropped 3 bases and J dropped 3 bases, with 15 bases sitting between them. CDR1 is SNHLY and CDR2 is FYNNEI in the germline V gene. The CDR3 nucleotides read TGTGCCAGCAGTGAGGGGGGTTCCATGCCCAATCAGCCCCAGCATTTT. Its protein product is CASSEGGSMPNQPQHF. Based on the CDR3 plus reference TRBV2 and TRBJ1-5, the full variable domain is EPEVTQTPSHQVTQMGQEVILRCVPISNHLYFYWYRQILGQKVEFLVSFYNNEISEKSEIFDDQFSVERPDGSNFTLKIRSTKLEDSAMYFCASSEGGSMPNQPQHFGDGTRLSIL.

V is TRBV13 and J is TRBJ2-1; D may match TRBD1 or TRBD2 (5 bases each). Looked up from germline, CDR1 is PRHDT and CDR2 is FYEKMQ (reference sequence). V lost 8 bases to trimming and J lost 6 bases, with 17 bases between them. CDR3 length: 14 residues. The CDR3 DNA sequence: TGTGCCAGCCGGGCGTTTGGGACGGGCAATGAGCAGTTCTTC. It codes for CASRAFGTGNEQFF.

This clonotype was observed many times. V gene TRBV20-1 combines with J gene TRBJ2-3; 7 bases map to TRBD2. The CDR3 covers 15 residues. Germline lookup yields CDR1 DFQATT and CDR2 SNEGSKA (reference sequence). The J segment lost 5 bases and the V segment lost 3 bases, leaving 11 bases of the junction unmatched. The CDR3 DNA follows: TGCAGTGCTAGTCGCGTGGGGGGGGAGGGAGATACGCAGTATTTT. Translated: CSASRVGGEGDTQYF.

This clonotype has at least ten counts. This CDR3 reads CASSPYRTEMETQYF. Here the CDR3 DNA reads TGTGCCAGCAGCCCATACCGGACAGAAATGGAGACCCAGTACTTC. The chain links TRBV4-2 to TRBJ2-5, with D perhaps matching TRBD1 (6 bases). The CDR3 is 15 amino acids. The germline V gene has CDR1 LGHNA and CDR2 YNFKEQ. Trimming took off 4 bases at V and 5 bases at J, with 17 bases between the two ends.

This chain uses TRBV18 with TRBJ2-7; 7 bases match TRBD1. The CDR3 spans 15 residues. From germline, CDR1 is KGHSH and CDR2 LQKENI. The V gene end was trimmed by 3 bases and the J gene end by 2 bases; junction bases not matched to a gene: 7. Here the CDR3 reads CASSPLDRVPYEQYF. CDR3 DNA: TGTGCCAGCTCACCTCTCGACAGGGTACCCTACGAGCAGTACTTC.